This T cell receptor (beta chain) was sequenced for a study of blood T cells in healthy people across ages. Primers used in a second PCR of about 6 to 11 cycles were a sample-barcoded 5' primer and a J-beta primer mix. In TCRdb, the 5' RACE reads were re-called with MiXCR into one record per CDR3 protein. The table has about 780,000 distinct CDR3 sequences, about 42% seen once; the top ten hold roughly 18%. This clonotype was observed at least ten times. The donors, aged about 6 to 95, were healthy Caucasians from Russia. Total RNA amounts of at least 6 micrograms were extracted per sample. This TCR derives from a man older than 75 in good health. Sequencing used blood.

The CDR3 here is CASSFAPDTDTQYF. The CDR3 DNA follows: TGTGCCAGCAGCTTTGCGCCCGACACAGATACGCAGTATTTT. The chain employs TRBV7-3 and TRBJ2-3, with D uncertain. The CDR3 spans 14 residues. The germline CDR1 and CDR2 sequences are SGHTA and FQGTGA. V was trimmed by 3 bases and J by 2 bases, leaving 9 bases between them.